This TCR beta chain was identified during a study of early T cells in non-severe SARS-CoV-2 infection. Study-level information: Chains were not paired, and sequencing was done on bulk RNA from unsorted whole blood.

The CDR3 length is 13 residues. Germline V gene sequence: CDR1 SGHTA, CDR2 FQGTGA. Comments on this clonotype: Sequence at one end of the junction differs from germline and may be a read error.

cDNA molecules, individually, were tagged with unique molecular identifiers. TCRdb re-analysed the 5' RACE reads in MiXCR, keeping a single row per CDR3 protein. The sample includes tens of thousands of distinct CDR3 sequences, roughly 15% of them seen just once. The input for sequencing was whole blood, taken at baseline. The chain couples TRBV7-3 to TRBJ2-3, with 8 bases aligning to TRBD1. The sequence was collected from an adult who was a healthcare worker with PCR-confirmed SARS-CoV-2 infection or an uninfected control (not recorded which). CDR3 DNA: TGTGCCAGCAGCGCTGGACAGGGACGGCGCTTCAATTTT. Its protein is CASSAGQGRRFNF.